The sequence of this TCR beta chain was determined in a study of blood T cell repertoires in COVID-19. Looking at the study overall: From the United States, Italy and Spain came samples of acute and convalescent COVID-19.

In the original workflow: Nucleated cell counts were estimated from reference gene primer amplification. Sequencing was performed with immunoSEQ multiplex PCR; in TCRdb, only in-frame clones are kept and a portion is missing. V, J and clone size derive from that table, while D and trimming were established from the DNA sequence. The sample consists of 150,000 to 200,000 clones, roughly four fifths of them appearing once. The count of this clone is one. Sequencing was performed on peripheral blood. This clonotype was obtained from an older woman with COVID-19, enrolled during active disease.

In nucleotides, the CDR3 is TGTGCCTGGAGGTGGTTGGTCAGGGGATTGAGCACTGAAGCTTTCTTT. This gives the protein CAWRWLVRGLSTEAFF. The chain links TRBV30 to TRBJ1-1, with a tentative D call TRBD1 (6 bases). V was pared by 3 bases and J by 4 bases, with 21 bases between. The CDR3 consists of 16 residues. Per germline, CDR1 GTSNPN and CDR2 SVGIG (reference sequence).